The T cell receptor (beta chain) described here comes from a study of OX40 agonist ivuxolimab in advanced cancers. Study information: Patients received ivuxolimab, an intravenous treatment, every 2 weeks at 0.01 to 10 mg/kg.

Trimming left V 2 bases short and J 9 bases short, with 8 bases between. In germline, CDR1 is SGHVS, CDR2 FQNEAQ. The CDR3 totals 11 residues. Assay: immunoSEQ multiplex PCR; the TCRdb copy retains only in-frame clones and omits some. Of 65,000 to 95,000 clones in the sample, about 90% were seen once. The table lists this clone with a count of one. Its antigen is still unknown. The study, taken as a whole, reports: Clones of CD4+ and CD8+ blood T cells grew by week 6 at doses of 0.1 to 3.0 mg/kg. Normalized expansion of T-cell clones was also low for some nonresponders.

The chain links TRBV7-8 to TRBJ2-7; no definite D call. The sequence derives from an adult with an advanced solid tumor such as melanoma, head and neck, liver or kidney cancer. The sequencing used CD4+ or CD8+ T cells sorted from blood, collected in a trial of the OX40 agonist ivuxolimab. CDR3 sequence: CASSLRFGQYF. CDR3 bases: TGTGCCAGCAGCTTAAGGTTCGGGCAGTACTTC. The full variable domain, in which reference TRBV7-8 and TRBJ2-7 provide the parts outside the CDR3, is GAGVSQSPRYKVAKRGQDVALRCDPISGHVSLFWYQQALGQGPEFLTYFQNEAQLDKSGLPSDRFFAERPEGSVSTLKIQRTQQEDSAVYLCASSLRFGQYFGPGTRLTVT.